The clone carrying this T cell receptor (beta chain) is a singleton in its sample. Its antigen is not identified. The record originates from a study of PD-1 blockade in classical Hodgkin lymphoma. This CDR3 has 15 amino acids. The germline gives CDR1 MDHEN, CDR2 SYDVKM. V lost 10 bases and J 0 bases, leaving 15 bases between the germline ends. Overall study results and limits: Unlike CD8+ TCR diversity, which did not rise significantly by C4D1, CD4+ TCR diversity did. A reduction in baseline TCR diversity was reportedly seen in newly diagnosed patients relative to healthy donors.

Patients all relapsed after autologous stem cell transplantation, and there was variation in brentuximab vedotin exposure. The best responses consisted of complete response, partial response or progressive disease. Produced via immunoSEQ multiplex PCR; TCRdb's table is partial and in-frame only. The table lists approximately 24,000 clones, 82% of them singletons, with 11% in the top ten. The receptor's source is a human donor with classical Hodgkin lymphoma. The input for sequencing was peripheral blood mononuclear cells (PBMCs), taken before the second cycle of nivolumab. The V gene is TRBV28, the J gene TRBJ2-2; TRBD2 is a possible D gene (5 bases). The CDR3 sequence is CATLREIANTGELFF. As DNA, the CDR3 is TGTGCCACCTTAAGGGAGATCGCGAACACCGGGGAGCTGTTTTTT.